Each of the 21 T cell receptor beta chains below was sequenced from the same sample in a study of T cells in Graves' hyperthyroidism and ophthalmopathy. RNA transcripts gave rise to amplified TCR beta CDR3 regions. The HTBI primer set was used in a first-round RT-PCR of the TCR CDR3. Each CDR3 protein is one row after TCRdb ran MiXCR on the multiplex PCR reads. The sample carries roughly 61,000 distinct CDR3 sequences, roughly 50% recorded once. Sequenced: blood. The source is a woman aged 60 to 75 with Graves' ophthalmopathy.

Concerning this clonotype: The germline gene is not matched at one end of the junction; a read error may be the cause. The J gene is TRBJ2-3, the V gene TRBV6-5; D not certain. The CDR3 extends over 11 amino acids. Germline assignment: CDR1 MNHEY and CDR2 SVGAGI. Here the CDR3 reads CASTYTDPQYF. DNA of the CDR3: TGCGCCAGCACCTACACAGATCCGCAGTATTTT.

This rearrangement joins TRBV20-1 to TRBJ1-1, with D maybe TRBD1 (6 bases). CDR1 and CDR2 from the germline V gene are DFQATT and SNEGSKA (reference sequence). Trimming pared 6 bases from V and 6 bases from J, leaving 20 bases between. The CDR3 covers 14 residues. CDR3 residues: CSAQAGGAGAEAFF. Written as DNA, the CDR3 is TGCAGTGCGCAAGCGGGGGGCGCCGGAGCTGAAGCTTTCTTT.

The genes are TRBV7-2 and TRBJ1-2; tentative D call: TRBD1 (5 bases). The CDR3 length is 16 residues. CDR1 is SGHTA, CDR2 FQGNSA, per germline. The V end lost 0 bases, the J end lost 2 bases, and 13 bases lay between the germline ends. This chain's CDR3 is CASSLAPGGFNYGYTF. The CDR3 bases are TGTGCCAGCAGCTTAGCGCCCGGGGGGTTCAACTATGGCTACACCTTC.

This clonotype was found many times. This rearrangement joins TRBV20-1 to TRBJ2-3; D unresolved. The V end was cut by 4 bases, the J end by 4 bases, with 9 bases between. This CDR3 is 12 amino acids long. The germline V gene encodes CDR1 DFQATT and CDR2 SNEGSKA (reference sequence). CDR3 in DNA: TGCAGTGCTACCCCGGGCTCAGATACGCAGTATTTT. It yields the protein CSATPGSDTQYF.

This clonotype was found many times. The chain couples TRBV2 to TRBJ2-5; 9 bases fit TRBD1. V shed 0 bases and J 3 bases; nucleotides not matched to a gene: 8. Germline CDR1 and CDR2: SNHLY and FYNNEI. The CDR3 runs 17 residues. In nucleotides, the CDR3 is TGTGCCAGCAGTGAAGCTTGGGGGACAGGGATAAAAGAGACCCAGTACTTC. Translation gives CASSEAWGTGIKETQYF.

The V call is TRBV20-1, the J call TRBJ2-2; D is ambiguous. V was clipped by 8 bases and J by 6 bases, with 4 bases between them. CDR3 length: 9 amino acids. The germline V gene encodes CDR1 DFQATT and CDR2 SNEGSKA (reference sequence). The CDR3 protein is CSSAGELFF. The DNA of the CDR3 is TGCAGTTCGGCCGGGGAGCTGTTTTTT.

V gene TRBV5-4 combines with J gene TRBJ2-7; D uncertain. There are 13 residues in the CDR3. Trimming stripped 0 bases from V and 6 bases from J, with 10 bases between. CDR1 is SGHNT and CDR2 is YYREEE in the germline V gene (reference sequence). The CDR3 nucleotides read TGTGCCAGCAGCTTGGAGGGATTTGGCGAGCAGTACTTC. This gives the protein CASSLEGFGEQYF.

This clonotype is labeled medium-sized (0.01 to 0.1%). The chain combines TRBV2 with TRBJ2-1; 10 nucleotides agree with TRBD2. After removal of 1 base from V and 15 bases from J, the junction contained 9 bases not matched to a gene. This CDR3 is built from 14 residues. The germline V gene has CDR1 SNHLY and CDR2 FYNNEI. CDR3 residues: CASSEVSSGSRAFF. Written as DNA, the CDR3 is TGTGCCAGCAGTGAAGTGTCTAGCGGGAGCCGGGCGTTCTTC.

The genes are TRBV27 and TRBJ2-3; 13 nucleotides line up with TRBD2. The CDR3 is 18 residues long. Germline assignment: CDR1 MNHEY and CDR2 SMNVEV (reference sequence). V lost 6 bases, J lost 1 base, and 10 bases stayed unmatched. The CDR3 spells CASRYTSGGALRTDTQYF. The CDR3 nucleotides read TGTGCCAGCAGATATACTAGCGGGGGGGCACTCCGCACAGATACGCAGTATTTT.

Here the CDR3 DNA reads TGTGCCAGCAGTTCCATCGGGGTCCAGCCCCAGCATTTT. Its protein is CASSSIGVQPQHF. This chain uses TRBV27 with TRBJ1-5; D remains unclear. Germline-derived CDR1 and CDR2 are MNHEY and SMNVEV (reference sequence). V lost 4 bases and J lost 7, with 11 bases in between. The CDR3 runs 13 residues.

Concerning this clonotype itself: Germline is not matched at one junction end, which may reflect a read error. This chain links TRBV9 with TRBJ2-6; 9 nucleotides align to TRBD2. CDR1 SGDLS and CDR2 YYNGEE come from the germline V gene. The CDR3 extends over 15 amino acids. DNA for the CDR3: TGTGCCAGCAGCGTAGGGGAGCGGGGGGCCTACGTCCTGACTTTC. This gives the protein CASSVGERGAYVLTF.

V and J are TRBV6-2 or TRBV6-3 and TRBJ1-5, with 7 positions matching TRBD1. Trimming took 6 bases from V and 11 from J; bases not matched to a gene: 7. CDR3 size: 12 residues. Germline assignment: CDR1 MNHEY and CDR2 SVGEGT. CDR3 bases: TGTGCCAGCAGAACAGGGGCGGAGACCCAGCATTTT. As protein: CASRTGAETQHF.

This chain links TRBV10-2 with TRBJ2-3, with D possibly matching TRBD2 (6 bases). Germline assignment: CDR1 WSHSY and CDR2 SAAADI. The V end lost 6 bases, the J end lost 0 bases, and 13 bases lay between the germline ends. The CDR3 is 15 residues long. This CDR3 reads CASRDGTSSTDTQYF. The CDR3 coding sequence is TGCGCCAGCAGAGACGGGACTTCTAGCACAGATACGCAGTATTTT.

This clonotype was picked up one time. V and J are TRBV19 and TRBJ2-6, with TRBD1 matching 7 bases. Germline CDR1 and CDR2: LNHDA and SQIVND (reference sequence). Trimming cost V 7 bases and J 4 bases; bases outside gene matches: 4. The CDR3 runs to 14 residues. The CDR3 bases are TGTGCCAGTACCCGACAGGGAGGGGCCAACGTCCTGACTTTC. As protein: CASTRQGGANVLTF. Using reference TRBV19 and TRBJ2-6 for the parts outside the CDR3, the full variable domain is DGGITQSPKYLFRKEGQNVTLSCEQNLNHDAMYWYRQDPGQGLRLIYYSQIVNDFQKGDIAEGYSVSREKKESFPLTVTSAQKNPTAFYLCASTRQGGANVLTFGAGSRLTVL.

The gene calls are TRBV20-1 and TRBJ2-3; TRBD2 matches at 8 bases. The J segment lost 2 bases and the V segment lost 6 bases, leaving 10 bases of the junction unmatched. CDR1 DFQATT and CDR2 SNEGSKA come from the germline V gene (reference sequence). The CDR3 length is 15 residues. The CDR3 DNA is TGCAGTGCCATCCCGGGGGGGGGGCTCACAGATACGCAGTATTTT. Translated, it gives CSAIPGGGLTDTQYF.

The gene calls are TRBV9 and TRBJ1-3; D is uncertain. V was pared by 7 bases and J by 3 bases, with 17 bases between. This CDR3 is built from 15 residues. The germline V gene has CDR1 SGDLS and CDR2 YYNGEE. CDR3 coding DNA: TGTGCCAGCTCACCAAGCCCGAGAGTTGGAAACACCATATATTTT. As protein: CASSPSPRVGNTIYF.

V gene TRBV12-3 or TRBV12-4 combines with J gene TRBJ2-2, with TRBD2 matching over 9 bases. The V gene end was trimmed by 6 bases and the J gene end by 0 bases; junction bases not matched to a gene: 8. There are 17 residues in the CDR3. This CDR3 reads CASSLVAGDSNTGELFF. Written as DNA, the CDR3 is TGTGCCAGCAGCTTGGTAGCGGGGGACTCGAACACCGGGGAGCTGTTTTTT.

Many counts were recorded for this clonotype. The chain carries TRBV5-8 and TRBJ1-6, with TRBD1 as a possible D gene (6 bases). The CDR3 runs 16 residues. CDR1 and CDR2 from the germline V gene are SGHTS and YDEGEE. The germline V and J ends were trimmed by 4 bases and 13 bases, with 24 bases remaining between them. This CDR3 is CASSRKTGSWHYPLHF. As DNA, the CDR3 is TGTGCCAGCAGCAGAAAAACAGGGAGCTGGCATTACCCCCTCCACTTT.

This clonotype was counted ten times or more. This chain connects TRBV20-1 to TRBJ2-6, with 7 bases aligning to TRBD1. The germline gives CDR1 DFQATT, CDR2 SNEGSKA (reference sequence). The CDR3 runs to 15 residues. The V and J ends lost 5 bases and 5 bases, in that order; junction bases with no gene match: 9. The CDR3 DNA follows: TGCAGTGCTGGATCCGGACAGGAACGGGCCAACGTCCTGACTTTC. Translated, it gives CSAGSGQERANVLTF.

As regards this clonotype: One end of the junction varies from germline; a read error may be responsible. The rearrangement joins TRBV5-1 to TRBJ2-7, with 12 positions matching TRBD1. This CDR3 has 16 residues. Germline CDR1 SGHRS, CDR2 YFSETQ. In DNA form, the CDR3 reads TGCACCAGCAGCTTGGGACTCCGGGACAGGGGGCGCGAGCAGTACTTC. This codes for CTSSLGLRDRGREQYF. The variable domain in full, completed from reference TRBV5-1 and TRBJ2-7, reads KAGVTQTPRYLIKTRGQQVTLSCSPISGHRSVSWYQQTPGQGLQFLFEYFSETQRNKGNFPGRFSGRQFSNSRSEMNVSTLELGDSALYLCTSSLGLRDRGREQYFGPGTRLTVT.

The table lists this clonotype with many counts. The gene calls are TRBV6-5 and TRBJ2-1, with D uncertain. V shed 5 bases and J shed 4 bases, with 9 bases lying between them. CDR1 is MNHEY, CDR2 SVGAGI, per germline. The CDR3 runs to 13 residues. The CDR3 protein is CASSPQVYNEQFF. DNA of the CDR3: TGTGCCAGCAGTCCTCAGGTTTACAATGAGCAGTTCTTC.